This TCR beta chain was captured by sequencing in a study of cytomegalovirus exposure and HLA in healthy donors. The CDR3 covers 16 residues. The germline V gene has CDR1 SNHLY and CDR2 FYNNEI. This clone has only a few counts. The junction differs from germline at one of its ends, possibly a read error. Use of 60 Vbeta and 13 Jbeta primers characterized the PCR. Assay: immunoSEQ multiplex PCR; the TCRdb copy retains only in-frame clones and omits some. The sample has 180,000 or so clones; over 75% are singletons. The sequenced sample consisted of PBMCs. The chain couples TRBV2 to TRBJ2-6, with 7 bases lining up with TRBD2. The source of this sequence is a man between 40 and 49 years old in good health and CMV-seropositive. The CDR3 DNA reads as TGTGCCAGCACGGAGGGCGGGAGCTCTGGGGCCAACGGCCTGACTTTC. Its translation is CASTEGGSSGANGLTF.